Detailed here is one T cell receptor (beta chain). The J segment lost 7 bases and the V segment lost 4 bases, leaving 8 bases of the junction unmatched. There are 16 residues in the CDR3. Germline V CDR1 and CDR2: KGHDR, SFDVKD. This record belongs to a study of T cell responses to AZD1222 COVID-19 vaccine. Here immunoSEQ multiplex PCR was the method, and the copy in TCRdb shows in-frame clones only, minus some. The table includes under 150,000 clones, around 91% detected once. The TCR originated in an adult in good health. The chain combines TRBV24-1 with TRBJ2-1, with 11 bases identical to TRBD1. Sequencing was performed on peripheral blood, taken on day 0 of AZD1222 vaccination. In DNA, the CDR3 is TGTGCCACCAGTGACCCCGGGACAGGGGGATCGAATGAGCAGTTCTTC. This sequence encodes CATSDPGTGGSNEQFF.